One and the same sample provided the 17 T cell receptor beta chains below, sequenced in a study of cytotoxic CD8 clonotypes in ibrutinib-treated CLL. Method: immunoSEQ multiplex PCR; TCRdb's copy keeps in-frame clones and lacks some. In the table there are a few hundred thousand clones, 60% to 75% of which are singletons. Sequenced material: PBMCs, taken after 24 months of ibrutinib treatment. Receptors were obtained from a human donor with chronic lymphocytic leukemia.

The chain carries TRBV4-3 and TRBJ1-1; possibly TRBD1 for D (6 bases). The germline V and J ends were trimmed by 4 bases and 0 bases, with 12 bases remaining between them. Per germline, CDR1 LGHNA and CDR2 YSLEER. This CDR3 spans 15 amino acids. In DNA form, the CDR3 reads TGCGCCAGCAGCCGGGGGGCGGGAATGAACACTGAAGCTTTCTTT. Translating gives CASSRGAGMNTEAFF.

The CDR3 DNA is TGTGCCAGCAGCTTAGGGCAGGGTCGGGAGACCCAGTACTTC. It is translated as CASSLGQGRETQYF. The chain combines TRBV11-3 with TRBJ2-5; tentatively, D is TRBD1 (5 bases). The germline V gene encodes CDR1 SGHNT and CDR2 YENEEA. The V end was cut by 1 base, the J end by 5 bases, with 11 bases between. This CDR3 spans 14 amino acids.

This clone is a singleton in its sample. The chain employs TRBV25-1 and TRBJ2-3; tentatively, D is TRBD2 (5 bases). Germline-derived CDR1 and CDR2 are MGHDK and SYGVNS. The CDR3 totals 14 residues. Trimming removed 8 bases at V and 6 bases at J, with 18 bases between. The CDR3 nucleotides read TGTGCCAGCTCGGCCGGGAATTACGAGGATACGCAGTATTTT. Translation: CASSAGNYEDTQYF.

This clone has more than one count but fewer than ten. The chain couples TRBV6-5 to TRBJ2-2, with 8 bases fitting TRBD1. V lost 6 bases, J lost 1 base, and 4 bases stayed unmatched. The length of the CDR3 is 15 residues. CDR1 and CDR2 (germline): MNHEY, SVGAGI. CDR3 region: CASRDGQGNTGELFF. For the CDR3, the DNA is TGTGCCAGCAGAGATGGACAGGGGAACACCGGGGAGCTGTTTTTT.

The chain couples TRBV11-3 to TRBJ2-1, with TRBD2 as a possible D gene (5 bases). CDR3 length equals 14 residues. Germline-derived CDR1 and CDR2 are SGHNT and YENEEA. The V end lost 3 bases, the J end lost 4 bases, and 10 bases lay between the germline ends. The CDR3 here is CASSLSGEYNEQFF. The CDR3 coding sequence is TGTGCCAGCAGCTTGTCCGGGGAATACAATGAGCAGTTCTTC.

The chain is built from TRBV28 and TRBJ2-1, with 13 bases aligning to TRBD2. With V trimmed by 6 bases and J by 0 bases, 5 bases remained unmatched. Germline loops: CDR1 MDHEN, CDR2 SYDVKM. The CDR3 has 17 residues. CDR3 sequence reads: CASRGTSGKSSYNEQFF. The CDR3 DNA is TGTGCCAGCAGGGGGACTAGCGGGAAAAGCTCCTACAATGAGCAGTTCTTC.

This chain links TRBV4-3 with TRBJ2-7, with a possible D match to TRBD2 (5 bases). The CDR3 contains 15 residues. CDR1 and CDR2 from the germline V gene are LGHNA and YSLEER. V was clipped by 1 base and J by 2 bases, with 12 bases between them. Written as DNA, the CDR3 is TGCGCCAGCAGCCAAGTTTTTCGGGGAGCCTACGAGCAGTACTTC. Translation: CASSQVFRGAYEQYF.

The V gene is TRBV6-5, the J gene TRBJ2-7, with D uncertain. Germline loops: CDR1 MNHEY, CDR2 SVGAGI. CDR3 length: 16 residues. V lost 0 bases and J lost 2, with 14 bases in between. The CDR3 nucleotides read TGTGCCAGCAGTTACTCCGCTGATGGTTGGCCCTACGAGCAGTACTTC. Translated, it gives CASSYSADGWPYEQYF.

The chain joins TRBV6-4 to TRBJ2-2; possible D gene TRBD1, 5 bases. From germline, CDR1 is MRHNA and CDR2 SNTAGT. Trimming stripped 5 bases from V and 0 bases from J, with 10 bases between. CDR3 length equals 15 residues. This chain's CDR3 is CASSPQTANTGELFF. CDR3 nucleotides: TGTGCCAGCAGTCCCCAGACAGCGAACACCGGGGAGCTGTTTTTT.

The V and J genes are TRBV28 and TRBJ2-3, with 15 bases identical to TRBD2. The V gene end was trimmed by 7 bases and the J gene end by 3 bases; junction bases not matched to a gene: 14. Germline V lookup: CDR1 MDHEN, CDR2 SYDVKM. This CDR3 region has 19 residues. Here the CDR3 DNA reads TGTGCCAGCAATCCCCCCGGGACTAGCGGGAGGTATGCAACAGATACGCAGTATTTT. Translated, it gives CASNPPGTSGRYATDTQYF.

The chain recombines TRBV4-1 with TRBJ2-2; D may be TRBD1 (6 bases). CDR3 length: 16 residues. Trimming removed 1 base from V and 4 bases from J, with 13 bases in between. Germline CDR1 and CDR2: MGHRA and YSYEKL. This chain's CDR3 is CASSQANLGGTGELFF. CDR3 DNA sequence: TGCGCCAGCAGCCAAGCAAATTTAGGGGGCACCGGGGAGCTGTTTTTT.

This clone was seen more than once but under ten times. The chain is built from TRBV18 and TRBJ2-2, with D possibly TRBD2 on 6 matching bases. The CDR3 runs to 16 residues. In germline, CDR1 is KGHSH, CDR2 LQKENI. Trimming took off 4 bases at V and 2 bases at J, with 14 bases between the two ends. The CDR3, as DNA: TGTGCCAGCTCACACGGGACTCCGCAAAACACCGGGGAGCTGTTTTTT. Its translation: CASSHGTPQNTGELFF.

The CDR3, as DNA: TGTGCCAGCATGGGGAAATTTGCGGGGGATTACAATGAGCAGTTCTTC. Amino acids: CASMGKFAGDYNEQFF. The chain is built from TRBV28 and TRBJ2-1, with 7 bases that match TRBD2. Germline trimming cut 7 bases from V and 4 bases from J; bases unmatched to any gene: 13. In germline, CDR1 is MDHEN, CDR2 SYDVKM. The CDR3 runs 16 residues.

The chain recombines TRBV5-1 with TRBJ2-3; D remains unclear. The CDR3 is 16 residues long. V was clipped by 1 base and J by 3 bases, with 15 bases between them. The V gene's germline CDR1 is SGHRS and CDR2 YFSETQ. CDR3 sequence: CASSLLSSYSTDTQYF. CDR3 in DNA: TGCGCCAGCAGCTTGTTGTCATCGTACTCAACAGATACGCAGTATTTT.

This rearrangement joins TRBV4-3 to TRBJ2-1; no clear D gene. The CDR3 covers 13 residues. V dropped 6 bases and J dropped 7 bases, with 13 bases sitting between them. CDR1 is LGHNA and CDR2 is YSLEER in the germline V gene. The CDR3 spells CASSPSGSNEQFF. CDR3 nucleotide sequence: TGCGCCAGCAGTCCTTCTGGATCAAATGAGCAGTTCTTC.

This clone has more than one count but fewer than ten. This chain joins TRBV25-1 and TRBJ2-7; tentative D call: TRBD2 (6 bases). Trimming stripped 5 bases from V and 3 bases from J, with 11 bases between. Germline V gene lookup returns CDR1 MGHDK and CDR2 SYGVNS. There are 13 residues in the CDR3. The CDR3 DNA reads as TGTGCCAGCAGTCTCGGGGGTAACTACGAGCAGTACTTC. It encodes CASSLGGNYEQYF.

The J gene is TRBJ1-1, the V gene TRBV6-5; 7 nucleotides agree with TRBD1. Losses at the gene ends were 6 bases for V and 3 bases for J; bases not matched to a gene: 4. Germline CDR1 is MNHEY and CDR2 is SVGAGI. CDR3 length: 13 residues. The CDR3 here is CASSGQEYTEAFF. CDR3 bases: TGTGCCAGCAGCGGACAGGAATACACTGAAGCTTTCTTT.